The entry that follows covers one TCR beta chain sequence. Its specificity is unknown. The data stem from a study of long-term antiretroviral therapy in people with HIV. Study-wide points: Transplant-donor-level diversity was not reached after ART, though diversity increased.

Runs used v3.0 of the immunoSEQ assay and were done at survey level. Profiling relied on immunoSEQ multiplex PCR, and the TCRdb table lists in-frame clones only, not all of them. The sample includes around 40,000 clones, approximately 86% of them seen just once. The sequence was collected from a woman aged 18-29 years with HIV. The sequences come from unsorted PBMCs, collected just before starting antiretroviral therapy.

The CDR3 sequence is CASSEYGHNSNQPQHF. CDR3 nucleotides: TGTGCCAGCAGTGAGTATGGACATAATAGCAATCAGCCCCAGCATTTT. The rearrangement joins TRBV2 to TRBJ1-5; the D gene is possibly TRBD1 (5 bases). The CDR3 has 16 amino acids. CDR1 is SNHLY, CDR2 FYNNEI, per germline. The V end lost 3 bases, the J end lost 0 bases, and 12 bases lay between the germline ends.